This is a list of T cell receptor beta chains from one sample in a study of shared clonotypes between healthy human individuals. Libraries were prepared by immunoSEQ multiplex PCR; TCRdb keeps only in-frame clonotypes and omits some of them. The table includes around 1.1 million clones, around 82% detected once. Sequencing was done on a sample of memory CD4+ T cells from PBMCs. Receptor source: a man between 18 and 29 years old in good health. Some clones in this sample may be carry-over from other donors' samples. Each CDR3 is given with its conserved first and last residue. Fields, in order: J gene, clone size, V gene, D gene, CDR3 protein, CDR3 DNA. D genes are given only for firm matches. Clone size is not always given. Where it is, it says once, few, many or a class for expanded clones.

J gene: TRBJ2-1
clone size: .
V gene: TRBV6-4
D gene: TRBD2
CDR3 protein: CASSDIAGTGNEQFF
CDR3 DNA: TGTGCCAGCAGTGATATAGCGGGAACGGGAAATGAGCAGTTCTTC

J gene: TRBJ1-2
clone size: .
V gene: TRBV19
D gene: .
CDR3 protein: CASKRGPAYGYTF
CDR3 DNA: TGTGCCAGTAAGCGGGGCCCGGCCTATGGCTACACCTTC

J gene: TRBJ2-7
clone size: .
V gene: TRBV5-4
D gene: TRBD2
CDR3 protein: CASSYQGRDYEQYF
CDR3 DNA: TGTGCCAGCAGCTACCAAGGGAGGGACTACGAGCAGTACTTC

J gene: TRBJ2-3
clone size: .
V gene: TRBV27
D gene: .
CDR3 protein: CASSFRYPTDTQYF
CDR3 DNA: TGTGCCAGCAGTTTCAGGTATCCCACAGATACGCAGTATTTT

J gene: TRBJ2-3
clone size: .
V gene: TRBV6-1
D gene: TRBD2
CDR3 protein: CASRGTSRATQYF
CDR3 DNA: TGTGCCAGCAGGGGGACTAGCCGGGCTACGCAGTATTTT

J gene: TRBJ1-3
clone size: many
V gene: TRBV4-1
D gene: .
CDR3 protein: CASSQAPPANSGNTIYF
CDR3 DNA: TGCGCCAGCAGCCAAGCCCCCCCAGCGAACTCTGGAAACACCATATATTTT

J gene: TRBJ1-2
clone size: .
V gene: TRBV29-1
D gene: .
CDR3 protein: CSVEPLGGAKGYTF
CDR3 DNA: TGCAGCGTTGAGCCTCTCGGGGGGGCCAAAGGCTACACCTTC

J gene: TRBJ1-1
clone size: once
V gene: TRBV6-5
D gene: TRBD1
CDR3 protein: CASSRTGSMNTEAFF
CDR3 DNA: TGTGCCAGCAGCCGGACAGGGAGCATGAACACTGAAGCTTTCTTT

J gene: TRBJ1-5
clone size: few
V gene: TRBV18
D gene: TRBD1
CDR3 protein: CASSPGTGRNQPQHF
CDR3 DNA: TGTGCCAGCTCACCAGGGACAGGGAGAAATCAGCCCCAGCATTTT

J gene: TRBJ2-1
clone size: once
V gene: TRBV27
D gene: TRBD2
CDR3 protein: CASRGTSGRAEQFF
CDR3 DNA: TGTGCCAGCCGCGGGACTAGCGGGAGGGCAGAGCAGTTCTTC

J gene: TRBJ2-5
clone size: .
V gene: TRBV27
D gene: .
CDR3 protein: CASSPTRFQETQYF
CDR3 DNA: TGTGCCAGCAGCCCCACCCGTTTCCAAGAGACCCAGTACTTC

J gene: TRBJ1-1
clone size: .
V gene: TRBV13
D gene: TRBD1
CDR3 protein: CASRDPGGGEAFF
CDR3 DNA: TGTGCCAGCAGAGACCCAGGGGGTGGCGAAGCTTTCTTT

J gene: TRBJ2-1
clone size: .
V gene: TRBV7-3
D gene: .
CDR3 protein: CASSLTVESYNEQFF
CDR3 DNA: TGTGCCAGCAGCTTAACGGTGGAATCCTACAATGAGCAGTTCTTC

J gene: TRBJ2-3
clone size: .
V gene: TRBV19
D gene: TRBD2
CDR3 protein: CASTRGLAGGADTQYF
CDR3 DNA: TGTGCCAGTACTCGGGGACTAGCGGGAGGAGCAGATACGCAGTATTTT

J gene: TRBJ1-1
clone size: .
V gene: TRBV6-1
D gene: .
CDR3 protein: CASSDQGSYTEAFF
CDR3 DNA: TGTGCCAGCAGTGATCAGGGATCCTACACTGAAGCTTTCTTT

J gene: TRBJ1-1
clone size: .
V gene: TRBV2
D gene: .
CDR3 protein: CASGGGLNTEAFF
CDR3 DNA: TGTGCCAGCGGAGGGGGTCTTAACACTGAAGCTTTCTTT

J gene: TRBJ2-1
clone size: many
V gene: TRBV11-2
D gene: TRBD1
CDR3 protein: CASSTPTGSLFF
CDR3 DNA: TGTGCCAGCAGCACCCCGACAGGGAGTCTGTTCTTC

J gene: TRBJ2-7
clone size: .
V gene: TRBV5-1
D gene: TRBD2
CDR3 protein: CASKERSGSSYEQYF
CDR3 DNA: TGCGCCAGCAAGGAGAGGAGCGGGAGCTCCTACGAGCAGTACTTC

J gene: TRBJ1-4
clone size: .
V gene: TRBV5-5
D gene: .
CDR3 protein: CASSLNEKLFF
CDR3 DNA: TGTGCCAGCAGCTTAAATGAAAAACTGTTTTTT

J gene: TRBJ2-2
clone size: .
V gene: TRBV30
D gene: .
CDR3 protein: CAWSNGISSTGELFF
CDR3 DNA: TGTGCCTGGAGTAATGGCATTAGCAGCACCGGGGAGCTGTTTTTT

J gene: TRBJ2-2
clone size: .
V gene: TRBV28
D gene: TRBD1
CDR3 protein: CASSPSGTGVSGELFF
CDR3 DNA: TGTGCCAGCAGTCCGTCCGGGACAGGGGTCTCCGGGGAGCTGTTTTTT

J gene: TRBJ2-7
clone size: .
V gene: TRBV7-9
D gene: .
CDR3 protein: CASSLEGGSEQYF
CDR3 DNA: TGTGCCAGCAGCTTAGAAGGGGGGAGCGAGCAGTACTTC

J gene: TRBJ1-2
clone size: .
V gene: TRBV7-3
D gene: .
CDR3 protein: CASSLRAQNNYGYTF
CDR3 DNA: TGTGCCAGCAGCTTAAGGGCTCAGAATAACTATGGCTACACCTTC

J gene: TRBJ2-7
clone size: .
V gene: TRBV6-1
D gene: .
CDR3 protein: CASRTGASGYEQYF
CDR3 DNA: TGTGCCAGCAGGACGGGGGCTAGCGGCTACGAGCAGTACTTC

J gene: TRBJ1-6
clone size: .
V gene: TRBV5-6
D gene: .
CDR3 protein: CASSLDPRDSPLHF
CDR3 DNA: TGTGCCAGCAGCTTGGATCCGAGGGATTCACCCCTCCACTTT

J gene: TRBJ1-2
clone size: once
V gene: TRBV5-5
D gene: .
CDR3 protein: CASSLAPQGSYGYTF
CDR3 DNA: TGTGCCAGCAGCTTGGCCCCCCAAGGGAGCTATGGCTACACCTTC

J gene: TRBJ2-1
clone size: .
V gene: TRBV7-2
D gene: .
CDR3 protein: CASGVSSYNEQFF
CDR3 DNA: TGTGCCAGTGGTGTTTCTTCCTACAATGAGCAGTTCTTC

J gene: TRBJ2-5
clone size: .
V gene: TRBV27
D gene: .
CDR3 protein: CASSAEWTGQETQYF
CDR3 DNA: TGTGCCAGCAGTGCAGAATGGACGGGCCAAGAGACCCAGTACTTC

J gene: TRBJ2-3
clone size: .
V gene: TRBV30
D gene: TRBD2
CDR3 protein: CAWRRDGSGGVQYF
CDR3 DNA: TGTGCCTGGAGAAGAGACGGGAGCGGGGGCGTGCAGTATTTT

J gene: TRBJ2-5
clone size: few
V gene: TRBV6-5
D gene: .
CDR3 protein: CASTATGTQYF
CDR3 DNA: TGTGCCAGCACTGCGACTGGGACCCAGTACTTC

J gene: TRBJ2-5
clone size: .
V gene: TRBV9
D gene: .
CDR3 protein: CASSVSGAGEQETQYF
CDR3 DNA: TGTGCCAGCAGCGTATCGGGGGCAGGAGAACAAGAGACCCAGTACTTC

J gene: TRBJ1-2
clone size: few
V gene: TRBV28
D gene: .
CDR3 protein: CASCSIRSANYGYTF
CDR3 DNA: TGTGCCAGTTGTTCAATACGGTCAGCTAACTATGGCTACACCTTC

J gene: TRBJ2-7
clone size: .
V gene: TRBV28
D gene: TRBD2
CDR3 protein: CASWASGPSYEQYF
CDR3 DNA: TGTGCCAGCTGGGCTAGCGGGCCTTCCTACGAGCAGTACTTC

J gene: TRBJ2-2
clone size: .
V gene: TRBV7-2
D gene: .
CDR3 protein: CASSLQTSTGELFF
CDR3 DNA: TGTGCCAGCAGCTTACAAACTAGCACCGGGGAGCTGTTTTTT

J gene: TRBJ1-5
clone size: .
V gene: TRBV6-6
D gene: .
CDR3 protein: CASSYNRAGDQPQHF
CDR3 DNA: TGTGCCAGCAGTTACAATCGGGCCGGCGATCAGCCCCAGCATTTT

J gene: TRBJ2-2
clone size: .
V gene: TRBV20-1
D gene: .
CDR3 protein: CSAGTGELFF
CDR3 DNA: TGCAGTGCTGGAACCGGGGAGCTGTTTTTT

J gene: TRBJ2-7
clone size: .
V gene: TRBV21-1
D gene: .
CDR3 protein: CASSKVEGQGRGEQYF
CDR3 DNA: TGTGCCAGCAGCAAAGTAGAGGGCCAGGGACGGGGCGAGCAGTACTTC

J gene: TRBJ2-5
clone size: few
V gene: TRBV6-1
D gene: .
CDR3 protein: CASSIIGETQYF
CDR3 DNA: TGTGCCAGCAGCATAATAGGGGAGACCCAGTACTTC

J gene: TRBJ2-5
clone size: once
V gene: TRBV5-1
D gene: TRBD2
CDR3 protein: CASSLRVSGIKTQYF
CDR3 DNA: TGCGCCAGCAGCTTGAGAGTTAGCGGGATAAAGACCCAGTACTTC

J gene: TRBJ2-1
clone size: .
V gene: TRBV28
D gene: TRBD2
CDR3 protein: CASSLLRRERNEQFF
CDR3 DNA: TGTGCCAGCAGTTTACTTAGGCGGGAGCGGAATGAGCAGTTCTTC

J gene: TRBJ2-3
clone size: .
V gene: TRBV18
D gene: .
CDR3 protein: CASSPGVAASTDTQYF
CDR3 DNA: TGTGCCAGCTCACCCGGAGTAGCGGCAAGCACAGATACGCAGTATTTT

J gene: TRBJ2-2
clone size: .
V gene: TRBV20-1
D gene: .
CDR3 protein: CSAFRTGELFF
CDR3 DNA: TGCAGTGCCTTTCGCACCGGGGAGCTGTTTTTT

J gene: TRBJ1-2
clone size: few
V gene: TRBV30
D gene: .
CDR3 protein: CAGYQGNGYTF
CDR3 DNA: TGTGCCGGCTACCAGGGAAATGGCTACACCTTC

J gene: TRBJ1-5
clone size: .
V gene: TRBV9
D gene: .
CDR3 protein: CASSEADNQPQHF
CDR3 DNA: TGTGCCAGCAGCGAGGCGGACAATCAGCCCCAGCATTTT

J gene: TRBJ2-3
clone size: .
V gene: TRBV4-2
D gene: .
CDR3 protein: CASSRAGGPSSTDTQYF
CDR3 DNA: TGTGCCAGCAGCCGGGCCGGAGGCCCCTCTAGCACAGATACGCAGTATTTT